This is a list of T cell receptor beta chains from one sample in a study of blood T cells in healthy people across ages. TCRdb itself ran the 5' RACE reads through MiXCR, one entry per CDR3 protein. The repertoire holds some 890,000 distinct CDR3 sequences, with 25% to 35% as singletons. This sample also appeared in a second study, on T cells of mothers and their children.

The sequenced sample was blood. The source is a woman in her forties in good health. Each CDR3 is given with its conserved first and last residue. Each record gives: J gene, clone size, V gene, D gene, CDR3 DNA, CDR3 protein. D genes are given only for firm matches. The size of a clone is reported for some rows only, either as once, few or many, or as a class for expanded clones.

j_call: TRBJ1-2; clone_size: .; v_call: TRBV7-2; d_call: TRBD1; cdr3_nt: TGTGCCACCGGGACAGGCTATGGCTACACCTTC; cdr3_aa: CATGTGYGYTF
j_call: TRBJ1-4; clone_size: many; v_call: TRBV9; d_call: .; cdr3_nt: TGTGCCAGCAGCGTAGAGGGGACACCTTATCAGAGGGAAAAACTGTTTTTT; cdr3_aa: CASSVEGTPYQREKLFF
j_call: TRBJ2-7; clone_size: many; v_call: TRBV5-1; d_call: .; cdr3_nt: TGCGCCAGCAGCGCCCCGGGTCTGGGCTACGAGCAGTACTTC; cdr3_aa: CASSAPGLGYEQYF
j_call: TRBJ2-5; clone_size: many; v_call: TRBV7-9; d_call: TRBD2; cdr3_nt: TGTGCCAGCAGCTCCGGGACTAGCGGGGTGACCCAGTACTTC; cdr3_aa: CASSSGTSGVTQYF
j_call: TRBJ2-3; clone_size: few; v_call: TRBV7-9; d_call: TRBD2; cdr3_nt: TGTGCCAGCAGCTACTTAATATCCAGCGGGGGGTCCACAGATACGCAGTATTTT; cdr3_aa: CASSYLISSGGSTDTQYF
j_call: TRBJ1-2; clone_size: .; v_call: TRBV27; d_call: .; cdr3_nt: TGTGCCAGCAGTTTATCAGGACAGCCCGAGGGCTACACCTTC; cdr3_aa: CASSLSGQPEGYTF
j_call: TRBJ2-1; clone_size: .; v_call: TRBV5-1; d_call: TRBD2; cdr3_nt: TGCGCCACCAGCCGGGACTACGATGAGCAGTTCTTC; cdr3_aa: CATSRDYDEQFF
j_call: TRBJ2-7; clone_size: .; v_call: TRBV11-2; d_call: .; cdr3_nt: TGTGCCAGCAGCTTAGGGCTGGGGGTAGGGCTCTACGAGCAGTACTTC; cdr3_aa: CASSLGLGVGLYEQYF
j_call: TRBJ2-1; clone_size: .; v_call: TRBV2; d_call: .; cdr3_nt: TGTGCCAGCGGGGGAGCGGGTCCTTCCTACAATGAGCAGTTCTTC; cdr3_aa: CASGGAGPSYNEQFF
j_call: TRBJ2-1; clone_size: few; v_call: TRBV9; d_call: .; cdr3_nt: TGTGCCAGCAGCGTAGGTTTTAGCAATGAGCAGTTCTTC; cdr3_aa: CASSVGFSNEQFF